This T cell receptor (beta chain) was captured by sequencing in a study of neoadjuvant anti-PD-1 for oral cavity cancer. Data came from immunoSEQ multiplex PCR; TCRdb stores just in-frame clones and leaves some out. The sample includes about 10,000 clones, roughly 64% of them seen just once. This clone was detected only a few times. Time point here: after neoadjuvant nivolumab, at surgical resection. The V end was cut by 0 bases, the J end by 4 bases, with 12 bases between. This CDR3 is 16 amino acids long. Germline V gene data show CDR1 as SEHNR and CDR2 as FQNEAQ (reference sequence). The specimen was PBMCs, collected after nivolumab (anti-PD-1) treatment. This chain joins TRBV7-9 and TRBJ1-4; a weak D match, TRBD1 (5 bases). This sequence originates from a person aged 40-85 years with oral cavity squamous cell carcinoma. CDR3 region: CASSLAPTASNEKLFF. CDR3 nucleotide sequence: TGTGCCAGCAGCTTAGCGCCGACAGCGAGTAATGAAAAACTGTTTTTT.